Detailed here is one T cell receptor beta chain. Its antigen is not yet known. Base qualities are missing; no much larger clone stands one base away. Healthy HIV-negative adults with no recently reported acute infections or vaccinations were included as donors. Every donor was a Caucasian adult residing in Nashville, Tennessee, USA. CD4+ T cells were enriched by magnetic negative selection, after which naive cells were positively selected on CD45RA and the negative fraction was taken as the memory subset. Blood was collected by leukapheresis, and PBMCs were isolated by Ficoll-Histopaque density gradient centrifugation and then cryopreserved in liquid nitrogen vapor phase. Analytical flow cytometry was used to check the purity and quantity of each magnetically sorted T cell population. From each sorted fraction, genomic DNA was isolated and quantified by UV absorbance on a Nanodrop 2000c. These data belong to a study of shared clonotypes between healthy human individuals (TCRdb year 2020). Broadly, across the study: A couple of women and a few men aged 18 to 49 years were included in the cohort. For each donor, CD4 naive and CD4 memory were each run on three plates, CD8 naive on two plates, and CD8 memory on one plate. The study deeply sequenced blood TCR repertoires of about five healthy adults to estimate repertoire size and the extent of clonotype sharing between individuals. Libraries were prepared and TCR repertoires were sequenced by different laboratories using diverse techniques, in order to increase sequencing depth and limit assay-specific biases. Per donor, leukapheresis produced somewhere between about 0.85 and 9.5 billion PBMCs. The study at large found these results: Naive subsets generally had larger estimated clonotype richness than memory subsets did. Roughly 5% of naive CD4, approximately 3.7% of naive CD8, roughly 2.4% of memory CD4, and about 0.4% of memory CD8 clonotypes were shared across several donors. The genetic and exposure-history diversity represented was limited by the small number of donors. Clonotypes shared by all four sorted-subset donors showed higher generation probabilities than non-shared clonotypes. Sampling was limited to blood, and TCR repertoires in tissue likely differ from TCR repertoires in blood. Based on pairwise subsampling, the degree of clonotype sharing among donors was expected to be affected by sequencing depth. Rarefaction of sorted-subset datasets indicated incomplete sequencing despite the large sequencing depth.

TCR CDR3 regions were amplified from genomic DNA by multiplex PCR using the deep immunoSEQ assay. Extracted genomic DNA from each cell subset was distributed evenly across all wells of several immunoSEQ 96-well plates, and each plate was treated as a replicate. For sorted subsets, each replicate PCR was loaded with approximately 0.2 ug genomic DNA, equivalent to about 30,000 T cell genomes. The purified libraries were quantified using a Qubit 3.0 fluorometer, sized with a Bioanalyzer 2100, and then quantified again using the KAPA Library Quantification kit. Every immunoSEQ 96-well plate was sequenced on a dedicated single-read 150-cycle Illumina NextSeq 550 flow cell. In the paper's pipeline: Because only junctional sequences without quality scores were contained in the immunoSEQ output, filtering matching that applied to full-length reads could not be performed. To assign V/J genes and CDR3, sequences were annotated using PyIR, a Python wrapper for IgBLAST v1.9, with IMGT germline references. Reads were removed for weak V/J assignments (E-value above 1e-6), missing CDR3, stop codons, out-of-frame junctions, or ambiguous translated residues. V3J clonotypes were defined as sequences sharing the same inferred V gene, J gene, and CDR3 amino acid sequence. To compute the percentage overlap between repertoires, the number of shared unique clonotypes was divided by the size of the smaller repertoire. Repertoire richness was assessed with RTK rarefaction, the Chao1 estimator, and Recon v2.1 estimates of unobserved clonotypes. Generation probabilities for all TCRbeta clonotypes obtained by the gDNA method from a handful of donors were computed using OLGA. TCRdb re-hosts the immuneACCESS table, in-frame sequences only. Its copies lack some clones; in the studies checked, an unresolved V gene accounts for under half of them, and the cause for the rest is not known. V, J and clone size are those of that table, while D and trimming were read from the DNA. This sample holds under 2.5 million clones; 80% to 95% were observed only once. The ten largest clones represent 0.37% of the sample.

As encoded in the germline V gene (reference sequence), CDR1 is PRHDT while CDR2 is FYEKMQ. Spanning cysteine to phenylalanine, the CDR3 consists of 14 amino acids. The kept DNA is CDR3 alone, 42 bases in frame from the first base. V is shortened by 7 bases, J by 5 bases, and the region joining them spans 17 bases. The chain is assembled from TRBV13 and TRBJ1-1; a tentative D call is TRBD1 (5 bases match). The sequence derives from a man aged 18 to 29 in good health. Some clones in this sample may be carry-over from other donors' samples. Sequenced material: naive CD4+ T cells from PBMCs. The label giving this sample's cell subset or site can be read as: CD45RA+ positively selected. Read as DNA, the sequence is TGTGCCAGCACCGTAAGCGGGGGAGGGACTGAAGCTTTCTTT. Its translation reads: CASTVSGGGTEAFF.